A selection of T cell receptor beta chains follows, all from one sample in a study of cytomegalovirus exposure and HLA in healthy donors. Clones were read by immunoSEQ multiplex PCR, and TCRdb kept only the in-frame ones, dropping some. This table holds about 100,000 clones, about 80% found once. Sequenced: PBMCs. The receptor set was obtained from a man aged 35 to 55 in good health and CMV-seronegative. The CDR3 runs from the conserved cysteine through the conserved F or W. Each record gives: clone size, J gene, D gene, V gene, CDR3 length, CDR3 protein, CDR3 DNA. A D gene is named only where the DNA matches it firmly. Size values are once, few and many counts, or a class for expanded clones, and some rows have none.

.,TRBJ2-1,.,TRBV27,13,CASSLGRYNEQFF,TGTGCCAGCAGTTTAGGGCGATACAATGAGCAGTTCTTC
.,TRBJ1-4,.,TRBV6-4,14,CASSVGGSGEKLFF,TGTGCCAGCAGTGTGGGAGGTTCCGGGGAAAAACTGTTTTTT
once,TRBJ2-5,TRBD2,TRBV5-1,16,CASRPHSGGEQETQYF,TGCGCCAGCAGGCCTCATAGCGGGGGGGAACAAGAGACCCAGTACTTC
.,TRBJ2-3,TRBD2,TRBV9,15,CASSAGGGEGYTQYF,TGTGCCAGCAGCGCGGGGGGGGGAGAGGGATATACGCAGTATTTT
.,TRBJ2-2,.,TRBV5-1,14,CASSLRQNTGELFF,TGCGCCAGCAGCTTAAGACAGAACACCGGGGAGCTGTTTTTT
.,TRBJ2-3,TRBD2,TRBV11-2,16,CASSLGTSGGTDTQYF,TGTGCCAGCAGCTTAGGGACTAGCGGGGGCACAGATACGCAGTATTTT
.,TRBJ2-3,.,TRBV7-6,14,CASSFAGQQDTQYF,TGTGCCAGCAGCTTTGCCGGACAGCAAGATACGCAGTATTTT
.,TRBJ2-5,TRBD2,TRBV4-3,18,CASSQEVASGGVQETQYF,TGCGCCAGCAGCCAAGAGGTAGCTAGCGGGGGAGTTCAAGAGACCCAGTACTTC
few,TRBJ1-5,TRBD1,TRBV7-3,18,CASSLRDRDSIGHQPQHF,TGTGCCAGCAGTCTCCGGGACAGGGACTCTATCGGGCATCAGCCCCAGCATTTT
few,TRBJ1-1,.,TRBV7-2,15,CASSPRDFLNTEAFF,TGTGCCAGCAGCCCCCGGGACTTTTTGAACACTGAAGCTTTCTTT
few,TRBJ1-2,.,TRBV5-1,12,CASSPPSFGYTF,TGCGCCAGCAGCCCCCCCAGTTTCGGCTACACCTTC
.,TRBJ2-3,TRBD2,TRBV10-3,17,CAISPPIAGGNTDTQYF,TGTGCCATCAGTCCTCCTATAGCGGGGGGGAACACAGATACGCAGTATTTT
few,TRBJ2-1,TRBD1,TRBV2,13,CASSGDRGREQFF,TGTGCCAGCAGTGGGGACAGGGGTCGTGAGCAGTTCTTC
.,TRBJ2-7,TRBD1,TRBV27,15,CASSLFLQGTYEQYF,TGTGCCAGCAGTTTATTCTTACAGGGGACCTACGAGCAGTACTTC
.,TRBJ2-1,TRBD1,TRBV30,13,CAWSQGQGGEQFF,TGTGCCTGGAGTCAGGGACAGGGGGGTGAGCAGTTCTTC
.,TRBJ1-4,.,TRBV29-1,13,CSVGGVQEEKLFF,TGCAGCGTTGGTGGGGTACAGGAGGAAAAACTGTTTTTT
.,TRBJ1-3,.,TRBV19,15,CATSHPGAGGNTIYF,TGTGCCACAAGCCATCCAGGGGCAGGGGGAAACACCATATATTTT
few,TRBJ1-4,.,TRBV7-2,14,CASSFNGGNEKLFF,TGTGCCAGCAGCTTTAATGGAGGGAATGAAAAACTGTTTTTT
.,TRBJ1-2,.,TRBV5-6,14,CASSLGQLGIGYTF,TGTGCCAGCAGCTTGGGTCAGCTCGGGATAGGCTACACCTTC
.,TRBJ2-5,.,TRBV13,13,CASSWTAQETQYF,TGTGCCAGCAGCTGGACAGCCCAAGAGACCCAGTACTTC
.,TRBJ2-1,TRBD1,TRBV18,13,CASSLGTVNEQFF,TGTGCCAGCTCACTCGGGACAGTCAATGAGCAGTTCTTC
.,TRBJ1-6,.,TRBV5-6,18,CASTSLDRISSYNSPLHF,TGTGCCAGCACTTCCCTCGACAGGATAAGCTCCTATAATTCACCCCTCCACTTT
.,TRBJ2-2,TRBD2,TRBV9,15,CASRPGLVNTGELFF,TGTGCCAGCAGACCGGGACTAGTGAACACCGGGGAGCTGTTTTTT
.,TRBJ1-4,.,TRBV10-2,15,CASSRDMARSEKLFF,TGCGCCAGCAGCCGGGACATGGCTAGAAGTGAAAAACTGTTTTTT
.,TRBJ1-6,.,TRBV7-9,15,CASSLARDKNSPLHF,TGTGCCAGCAGCTTGGCTCGGGATAAAAATTCACCCCTCCACTTT
.,TRBJ1-2,TRBD1,TRBV6-5,13,CASSQTGVDGYTF,TGTGCCAGCAGTCAGACAGGGGTGGATGGCTACACCTTC
once,TRBJ2-1,TRBD2,TRBV5-1,17,CASSLMMGLAGNNEQFF,TGCGCCAGCAGCTTGATGATGGGACTAGCGGGCAACAATGAGCAGTTCTTC
.,TRBJ1-6,.,TRBV5-1,15,CASSLGRATNSPLHF,TGCGCCAGCAGCTTGGGGAGGGCCACTAATTCACCCCTCCACTTT
.,TRBJ2-4,.,TRBV6-5,15,CASSFSRGAQNIQYF,TGTGCCAGCAGTTTCTCACGGGGAGCCCAAAACATTCAGTACTTC
.,TRBJ1-1,.,TRBV2,13,CASSRVSNTEAFF,TGTGCCAGCAGCAGGGTATCGAACACTGAAGCTTTCTTT
.,TRBJ2-5,TRBD1,TRBV5-6,16,CASSFFDRGSQETQYF,TGTGCCAGCAGCTTTTTCGACAGGGGCTCCCAAGAGACCCAGTACTTC
.,TRBJ1-6,.,TRBV2,13,CASSVGRDSPLHF,TGTGCCAGCAGTGTTGGGAGGGATTCACCCCTCCACTTT
.,TRBJ1-2,.,TRBV5-8,13,CASSLSQGWGYTF,TGTGCCAGCAGCTTGTCGCAGGGATGGGGCTACACCTTC
.,TRBJ2-1,TRBD1,TRBV9,16,CASSVDWQGVYNEQFF,TGTGCCAGCAGCGTAGATTGGCAGGGGGTCTACAATGAGCAGTTCTTC
.,TRBJ1-2,.,TRBV5-1,13,CASSFANPDGYTF,TGCGCCAGCAGCTTCGCGAACCCGGATGGCTACACCTTC
.,TRBJ1-5,.,TRBV7-9,15,CASSPGVLNNQPQHF,TGTGCCAGCAGCCCGGGAGTATTGAACAATCAGCCCCAGCATTTT
.,TRBJ1-5,.,TRBV10-2,14,CASSGNRGNQPQHF,TGCGCCAGCAGTGGAAACAGGGGCAATCAGCCCCAGCATTTT
.,TRBJ1-3,.,TRBV15,13,CATSRGATGPIYF,TGTGCCACCAGCAGGGGGGCCACAGGGCCCATATATTTT
.,TRBJ1-2,TRBD1,TRBV14,19,CASSQDRGDRGQEDYGYTF,TGTGCCAGCAGCCAAGATCGGGGGGACAGGGGGCAAGAGGACTATGGCTACACCTTC
.,TRBJ2-1,.,TRBV4-3,15,CASSQQGLGYNEQFF,TGCGCCAGCAGCCAACAGGGGCTAGGCTACAATGAGCAGTTCTTC
.,TRBJ2-2,.,TRBV5-1,16,CASSLDSGRNTGELFF,TGCGCCAGCAGCTTGGATAGTGGGAGGAACACCGGGGAGCTGTTTTTT
.,TRBJ1-1,TRBD1,TRBV7-9,14,CASSFGQAHTEAFF,TGTGCCAGCAGCTTCGGACAGGCCCACACTGAAGCTTTCTTT
.,TRBJ1-6,.,TRBV30,13,CASTGVHNSPLHF,TGTGCCTCTACCGGGGTCCATAATTCACCCCTCCACTTT
.,TRBJ1-5,TRBD1,TRBV28,16,CASSLSTGALKQPQHF,TGTGCCAGCAGTTTATCGACAGGGGCACTGAAGCAGCCCCAGCATTTT
.,TRBJ1-1,TRBD1,TRBV6-5,16,CASSSPRTGKNTEAFF,TGTGCCAGCAGTTCTCCCCGGACAGGGAAGAACACTGAAGCTTTCTTT